The present TCR beta chain was sequenced within a study of CD8+ T cells in alopecia areata. Isolated RNA was reverse transcribed into cDNA used as the sequencing template. Only in-frame clones appear in the TCRdb table, and some are missing; sequencing was by immunoSEQ multiplex PCR. The sample contains some 82,000 clones, 51% of which appear only once. The CDR3 has 15 amino acids. The V and J ends lost 0 bases and 3 bases respectively, with 12 bases between them. CDR1 is SGDLS, CDR2 YYNGEE, per germline. To note about this clone: Antigen: not known.

Study-wide results and limits: Against the mouse data, patients shared TCRs less clearly, possibly for HLA reasons. Lesional scalp displayed greater clonality than normal scalp, most notably in alopecia totalis/universalis.

Samples from alopecia areata patients were lesional scalp punch biopsies and peripheral blood. The sequence derives from a human donor with alopecia areata. The sample was NKG2D-high CD8+ T cells sorted from blood. The chain is built from TRBV9 and TRBJ1-2, with unresolved D. The CDR3 DNA reads as TGTGCCAGCAGCGTAGGTGGCAGCAAACACTATGGCTACACCTTC. It translates to CASSVGGSKHYGYTF.